This T cell receptor (beta chain) derives from a study of T cell changes during pregnancy in multiple sclerosis. This CDR3 region has 16 residues. Between the trimmed V and J ends, which lost 1 base and 0 bases, there was a span of 8 bases. Libraries were prepared by immunoSEQ multiplex PCR; TCRdb keeps only in-frame clonotypes and omits some of them. Of tens of thousands of clones in the sample, 91% were seen once. The sequence derives from a female donor in good health, enrolled as a control in a pregnancy study. Sequenced here: peripheral blood, sampled in the third trimester of pregnancy. The chain employs TRBV5-3 and TRBJ2-6; a possible D gene is TRBD2 (6 bases). TRBV5-3 qualifies as an ORF whose function is uncertain. In nucleotides, the CDR3 is TGTGCCAGAAGCTTGCGGAGGGCCTCTGGGGCCAACGTCCTGACTTTC. Translation gives CARSLRRASGANVLTF.